A selection of T cell receptor beta chains follows, all from one sample in a study of control samples from healthy donors and cancer patients. The method was immunoSEQ multiplex PCR; TCRdb's version includes in-frame clones alone and lacks a portion of them. In the table there are some 120,000 clones, around 87% of which are singletons. The specimen sequenced was blood. These receptors originate from a man aged 55 to 70 in good health. Each CDR3 is given with its conserved first and last residue. Fields, in order: V gene, J gene, D gene, clone size, CDR3 DNA, CDR3 protein. The D gene is left open where the match is weak. Rows give clone size only sometimes, using once, few, many, or a class for an expanded clone.

V: TRBV6-5; J: TRBJ1-2; D: NA; size: NA; DNA: TGTGCCAGCACCCAGCCAGGCCGTGAGCAAGGCTACACCTTC; CDR3: CASTQPGREQGYTF
V: TRBV12-2; J: TRBJ2-1; D: NA; size: few; DNA: TGTGCAAGTCGCTTCCGACACCGAAACTACAATGAGCAGTTCTTC; CDR3: CASRFRHRNYNEQFF
V: TRBV28; J: TRBJ1-2; D: NA; size: NA; DNA: TGTGCCAGCAGGGGTCGCGCTAACTATGGCTACACCTTC; CDR3: CASRGRANYGYTF
V: TRBV12-3/TRBV12-4; J: TRBJ1-2; D: NA; size: NA; DNA: TGTGCCAGCAGTTTTGGAACAGGCGGCTACACCTTC; CDR3: CASSFGTGGYTF
V: TRBV29-1; J: TRBJ2-7; D: TRBD1; size: few; DNA: TGCAGCGTTGAATGGGACAGGACAATTCGCGAGCAGTACTTC; CDR3: CSVEWDRTIREQYF
V: TRBV11-2; J: TRBJ1-1; D: TRBD1; size: NA; DNA: TGTGCCAGCAGCTTAACCAGGACAGGACTGATGAACACTGAAGCTTTCTTT; CDR3: CASSLTRTGLMNTEAFF
V: TRBV9; J: TRBJ1-2; D: TRBD1; size: once; DNA: TGTGCCAGCAGCGGCGGACAGGGTAACTATGGCTACACCTTC; CDR3: CASSGGQGNYGYTF
V: TRBV18; J: TRBJ1-3; D: NA; size: once; DNA: TGTGCCAGCTCACCTACTTCGCCTGGAAACACCATATATTTT; CDR3: CASSPTSPGNTIYF
V: TRBV5-1; J: TRBJ1-1; D: NA; size: few; DNA: TGCGCCAGCAGACCCGGGGGGATTGGTGAAGCTTTCTTT; CDR3: CASRPGGIGEAFF
V: TRBV12-5; J: TRBJ1-2; D: NA; size: NA; DNA: TGTGCTAGTGCCCTGGACAGCTATGGCTACACCTTC; CDR3: CASALDSYGYTF
V: TRBV7-9; J: TRBJ1-1; D: NA; size: NA; DNA: TGTGCCAGCAGCTCATACGAAGGGGGGCCCGCTACCCTCTTT; CDR3: CASSSYEGGPATLF
V: TRBV7-8; J: TRBJ2-3; D: TRBD2; size: NA; DNA: TGTGCCAGCAGCCCTCCATTGGGCGGGGGTCTTGGCACAGATACGCAGTATTTT; CDR3: CASSPPLGGGLGTDTQYF
V: TRBV10-3; J: TRBJ1-6; D: NA; size: few; DNA: TGTGCCATCGCGCCCAGGGCAGAGAATTCACCCCTCCACTTT; CDR3: CAIAPRAENSPLHF
V: TRBV18; J: TRBJ1-2; D: NA; size: NA; DNA: TGTGCCAGCGTAGATGAGGGCCCAAACTATGGCTACACCTTC; CDR3: CASVDEGPNYGYTF
V: TRBV28; J: TRBJ1-3; D: NA; size: NA; DNA: TGTGCCAGCAGTTTCCGCGGCCTCTCTGGAAACACCATATATTTT; CDR3: CASSFRGLSGNTIYF
V: TRBV21-1; J: TRBJ2-3; D: NA; size: NA; DNA: TGTGCCAGCAGCTTAAAACCGGGGCCTCTCACATCCACAGATACGCAGTATTTT; CDR3: CASSLKPGPLTSTDTQYF
V: TRBV30; J: TRBJ2-1; D: NA; size: NA; DNA: TGTGCCTGGAGTTCGGTCCAGGGCATCAATGAGCAGTTCTTC; CDR3: CAWSSVQGINEQFF
V: TRBV28; J: TRBJ1-2; D: NA; size: NA; DNA: TGTGCCAGCAGTTTCGGGGTCTATGGCTACACCTTC; CDR3: CASSFGVYGYTF
V: TRBV27; J: TRBJ2-2; D: NA; size: NA; DNA: TGTGCCAGCAGTTTTATGGGCAGCGGGGAGCTGTTTTTT; CDR3: CASSFMGSGELFF
V: TRBV18; J: TRBJ1-5; D: NA; size: NA; DNA: TGTGCCAGCTCACCGGGAGGGAATGGTCAGCCCCAGCATTTT; CDR3: CASSPGGNGQPQHF
V: TRBV30; J: TRBJ1-5; D: NA; size: NA; DNA: TGTGCCTGGAGTACGGGACAACCCAATCAGCCCCAGCATTTT; CDR3: CAWSTGQPNQPQHF
V: TRBV7-2; J: TRBJ2-5; D: NA; size: NA; DNA: TGTGCCAGCAGCTTATACAAGGAGACCCAGTACTTC; CDR3: CASSLYKETQYF
V: TRBV19; J: TRBJ1-5; D: NA; size: NA; DNA: TGTGCCAGTAGTGTAGCAACCGAGCAGCCCCAGCATTTT; CDR3: CASSVATEQPQHF
V: TRBV15; J: TRBJ2-1; D: NA; size: NA; DNA: TGTGCCACCAGCAGTTTGGGGGGTGAGCAGTTCTTC; CDR3: CATSSLGGEQFF
V: TRBV6-1; J: TRBJ2-2; D: TRBD2; size: NA; DNA: TGTGCCAGCAGTGAACTAGCGGGGGCTGGCACCGGGGAGCTGTTTTTT; CDR3: CASSELAGAGTGELFF
V: TRBV28; J: TRBJ1-5; D: NA; size: NA; DNA: TGTGCCAGCACGGGGACATTCAATCAGCCCCAGCATTTT; CDR3: CASTGTFNQPQHF
V: TRBV1; J: TRBJ1-1; D: NA; size: once; DNA: TGCACCAGCAGCCAAGAGCCCCGGGGGGGGACTGAAGCTTTCTTT; CDR3: CTSSQEPRGGTEAFF
V: TRBV18; J: TRBJ2-5; D: NA; size: NA; DNA: TGTGCCAGCTCATCGGGACTGGAAGAGACCCAGTACTTC; CDR3: CASSSGLEETQYF
V: TRBV18; J: TRBJ1-1; D: NA; size: NA; DNA: TGTGCCAGCTCACCACAGGGTAATAACGCTGAAGCTTTCTTT; CDR3: CASSPQGNNAEAFF
V: TRBV18; J: TRBJ1-6; D: NA; size: NA; DNA: TGTGCCAGCTCTTACAACAGGGCGAGCTCCTATAATTCACCCCTCCACTTT; CDR3: CASSYNRASSYNSPLHF
V: TRBV18; J: TRBJ2-3; D: NA; size: NA; DNA: TGTGCCAGCTCACGCGCGGGCACAGATACGCAGTATTTT; CDR3: CASSRAGTDTQYF
V: TRBV27; J: TRBJ2-3; D: NA; size: NA; DNA: TGTGCCAGCACCCAGCGAGCGGTCAGCACAGATACGCAGTATTTT; CDR3: CASTQRAVSTDTQYF
V: TRBV19; J: TRBJ1-2; D: NA; size: NA; DNA: TGTGCCAGTTACCCTACAGGGAGCGGACGTATTGGCTACACCTTC; CDR3: CASYPTGSGRIGYTF
V: TRBV6-2/TRBV6-3; J: TRBJ2-7; D: TRBD2; size: NA; DNA: TGTGCCAGCAGTAAAGTTCCTCGGGCAGCGGGGGACCTCTCCTACGAGCAGTACTTC; CDR3: CASSKVPRAAGDLSYEQYF
V: TRBV7-2; J: TRBJ2-1; D: TRBD2; size: NA; DNA: TGTGCCAGCAGCTCCCAGCGGGGCCCCAATGAGCAGTTCTTC; CDR3: CASSSQRGPNEQFF
V: TRBV5-6; J: TRBJ1-2; D: NA; size: NA; DNA: TGTGCCAGCTTGGGGGGGCAGCAGAATGGCTACACCTTC; CDR3: CASLGGQQNGYTF
V: TRBV10-3; J: TRBJ2-5; D: TRBD1; size: NA; DNA: TGTGCCATCAGTGAGGGGATTATACAGGGGCGCAGTGGAGAGACCCAGTACTTC; CDR3: CAISEGIIQGRSGETQYF
V: TRBV12-3/TRBV12-4; J: TRBJ1-1; D: NA; size: once; DNA: TGTGCCAGCAGTAAAGGGACTGAAGCTTTCTTT; CDR3: CASSKGTEAFF
V: TRBV6-1; J: TRBJ2-4; D: TRBD1; size: NA; DNA: TGTGCCAGCAGTGAGTGGGACAGCGCCAAAAACATTCAGTACTTC; CDR3: CASSEWDSAKNIQYF
V: TRBV6-5; J: TRBJ1-2; D: NA; size: NA; DNA: TGTGCCAGCAGTTACTCATCCGGCCTCAACTATGGCTACACCTTC; CDR3: CASSYSSGLNYGYTF
V: TRBV5-1; J: TRBJ1-3; D: TRBD1; size: NA; DNA: TGCGCCAGCAGCTCCGGGACAGGGGGTGTTGGAAACACCATATATTTT; CDR3: CASSSGTGGVGNTIYF
V: TRBV7-2; J: TRBJ1-1; D: NA; size: NA; DNA: TGTGCCAGCAGCCGTCCGGTTGGGGTAAACACTGAAGCTTTCTTT; CDR3: CASSRPVGVNTEAFF
V: TRBV6-5; J: TRBJ2-2; D: NA; size: NA; DNA: TGTGCCAGCACCAAATCTAGGAACACCGGGGAGCTGTTTTTT; CDR3: CASTKSRNTGELFF
V: TRBV19; J: TRBJ1-2; D: TRBD1; size: NA; DNA: TGTGCCAGTAGGAGGGACAGGGGAAGTTTTGGCTACACCTTC; CDR3: CASRRDRGSFGYTF
V: TRBV5-1; J: TRBJ1-1; D: TRBD1; size: NA; DNA: TGCGCCAGCAGCTTGCAGGGGGGCGGGACTGAAGCTTTCTTT; CDR3: CASSLQGGGTEAFF